A single sample is the source of the 14 T cell receptor beta chains below, sequenced in a study of T cell repertoires in cytomegalovirus infection. TCRdb re-called the reads with MiXCR, one entry per CDR3 protein. Among roughly 990,000 distinct CDR3 sequences listed, roughly a third were seen once. No antigen has been assigned to these receptors. The material was cultured CD8+ T cells from PBMCs, obtained from culture after CMV antigen stimulation. Receptors originate from a human donor in good health (CMV status not recorded). Some clones in this sample may be carry-over from other donors' samples.

This clonotype has a handful of counts. V gene TRBV6-6 combines with J gene TRBJ1-5; TRBD1 might be the D (6 bases). The CDR3 spans 16 residues. The V and J ends lost 2 bases and 4 bases respectively, with 15 bases between them. Germline CDR1 reads MNHNY; CDR2 reads SVGAGI (reference sequence). The CDR3, as DNA: TGTGCCAGCAGTTACGCCGGTGAGGGGGGAAATCAGCCCCAGCATTTT. Translated, it gives CASSYAGEGGNQPQHF.

The J gene is TRBJ2-3, the V gene TRBV7-6; a weak D match, TRBD2 (6 bases). Germline values: CDR1 SGHVS, CDR2 FNYEAQ. The V end lost 6 bases, the J end lost 0 bases, and 10 bases lay between the germline ends. The CDR3 covers 14 residues. CDR3 sequence: CASSRGDSTDTQYF. CDR3 sequence (DNA): TGTGCCAGCAGTCGCGGGGATAGCACAGATACGCAGTATTTT.

As for this clonotype: Without the conserved terminal phenylalanine or tryptophan, this CDR3 likely stems from a read error. V gene TRBV7-9 combines with J gene TRBJ2-5; D unresolved. Trimming cost V 1 base and J 2 bases, with 5 bases left between them. Germline V lookup: CDR1 SEHNR, CDR2 FQNEAQ (reference sequence). The CDR3 has 13 residues. CDR3 in DNA: TGTGCCAGCAGCTTAGTTAGTCAAGAGACCCAGTACTCC. Residues: CASSLVSQETQYS.

The chain carries TRBV28 and TRBJ2-1; 7 nucleotides match TRBD1. Trimming at V came to 6 bases and at J to 0 bases, leaving 8 bases not matched to a gene. This CDR3 is built from 16 residues. Looked up from germline, CDR1 is MDHEN and CDR2 is SYDVKM. CDR3 sequence (DNA): TGTGCCAGCAGGTCCGGGACAGATAGCTCCTACAATGAGCAGTTCTTC. Amino acid sequence: CASRSGTDSSYNEQFF.

CDR3: CASSPYLGGHETQYF. DNA for the CDR3: TGTGCCAGCAGTCCTTACCTCGGGGGCCACGAGACCCAGTACTTC. The rearrangement uses TRBV6-2 or TRBV6-3 and TRBJ2-5; TRBD1 or TRBD2 may be the D gene (6 bases each). The V and J ends lost 5 bases and 5 bases respectively, with 18 bases between them. Germline lookup yields CDR1 MNHEY and CDR2 SVGEGT. The CDR3 spans 15 residues.

This clonotype was seen many times. Mismatch with germline at one junction end may stem from a read error. The V call is TRBV11-3, the J call TRBJ2-3, with 7 nucleotides matching TRBD1. The CDR3 totals 14 residues. Germline assignment: CDR1 SGHNT and CDR2 YENEEA. The CDR3 DNA follows: TGCGCCAGCAGTCTCGACAGGGGCACAGATACGCAGTATTTT. Translated: CASSLDRGTDTQYF.

The chain links TRBV19 to TRBJ2-3; 8 nucleotides match TRBD1. CDR1 is LNHDA, CDR2 SQIVND, per germline (reference sequence). CDR3 length: 15 amino acids. Trimming took 8 bases from V and 9 from J; bases not matched to a gene: 16. The CDR3 nucleotides read TGTGCCAGTGGACGGACAGGGAACCTCAACAGCACGCAGTATTTT. This translates into CASGRTGNLNSTQYF.

This chain uses TRBV6-1 with TRBJ2-3; tentative D call: TRBD2 (7 bases). The length of the CDR3 is 17 residues. The germline V and J ends were trimmed by 5 bases and 0 bases, with 18 bases remaining between them. Per germline, CDR1 MNHNS and CDR2 SASEGT. The CDR3 protein is CASSFFGGRMSTDTQYF. The CDR3 DNA follows: TGTGCCAGCAGTTTCTTCGGGGGGCGCATGAGCACAGATACGCAGTATTTT.

This clonotype was detected many times. V and J are TRBV12-3 or TRBV12-4 and TRBJ2-2, with a possible D match to TRBD1 (5 bases). This CDR3 comprises 14 residues. V lost 4 bases to trimming and J lost 7 bases, with 13 bases between them. The CDR3: CASSWTSGGGELFF. For the CDR3, the DNA is TGTGCCAGCAGTTGGACATCGGGTGGCGGGGAGCTGTTTTTT.

The chain uses TRBV5-5 and TRBJ1-1, with D perhaps matching TRBD1 (5 bases). V lost 0 bases to trimming and J lost 3 bases, with 15 bases between them. CDR1 is SGHKS and CDR2 is YYEKEE in the germline V gene (reference sequence). CDR3 size: 16 residues. Written as DNA, the CDR3 is TGTGCCAGCAGCTTGGCCGGGGGTGATTTGGACACTGAAGCTTTCTTT. The encoded protein is CASSLAGGDLDTEAFF.

Points on this clonotype: A much more abundant neighbour one base away suggests this may be a read error. The J gene is TRBJ2-5, the V gene TRBV7-2; 10 nucleotides align to TRBD2. V lost 4 bases, J lost 4 bases, and 9 bases stayed unmatched. Germline lookup yields CDR1 SGHTA and CDR2 FQGNSA. This CDR3 is 16 amino acids long. The CDR3 DNA sequence: TGTACCAGCAGCTCGATTAGCGGGGGGCGGTTAGAGACCCAGTACTTC. As protein: CTSSSISGGRLETQYF.

This clonotype has just a few counts. The chain links TRBV6-6 to TRBJ1-1, with D unresolved. The CDR3 extends over 14 amino acids. The germline V gene has CDR1 MNHNY and CDR2 SVGAGI (reference sequence). Trimming shortened V by 4 bases and J by 5 bases, and 14 bases separated the two germline ends. DNA of the CDR3: TGTGCCAGCAGTTGGACCTATCGAGGGACTGAAGCTTTCTTT. Protein sequence: CASSWTYRGTEAFF.

To note about this clonotype: Here the CDR3 omits its conserved ending phenylalanine or tryptophan, so a read error is the likely source. The chain joins TRBV5-8 to TRBJ2-1; D unclear. V lost 0 bases, J lost 7 bases, and 2 bases lay in between. In germline, CDR1 is SGHTS, CDR2 YDEGEE. The length of the CDR3 is 11 residues. Written as DNA, the CDR3 is TGTGCCAGCAGCTTGGAAAATGAGCAGTTCTCC. Amino acids: CASSLENEQFS.

The chain combines TRBV4-1 with TRBJ2-2, with D unclear. The V end was cut by 4 bases, the J end by 5 bases, with 20 bases between. From germline, CDR1 is MGHRA and CDR2 YSYEKL. There are 17 residues in the CDR3. DNA of the CDR3: TGCGCCAGCAGCCCCCCTAGGGTCCTGCTAGGGACCGGGGAGCTGTTTTTT. Its protein is CASSPPRVLLGTGELFF.